A selection of T cell receptor beta chains follows, all from one sample in a study of T cell responses to AZD1222 COVID-19 vaccine. The data were produced by immunoSEQ multiplex PCR, yet TCRdb's version contains in-frame clones alone and is incomplete. This sample has some 180,000 clones, with over 80% found just once. This specimen was peripheral blood, taken 28 days after the second dose of the MenACWY control vaccine. These receptors all stem from an adult who received the MenACWY meningococcal vaccine as a control. The CDR3 runs from the conserved cysteine through the conserved F or W. A D gene is named only where the DNA matches it firmly. For some rows the clone size is stated as once, few or many, or as a class when expanded; others skip it.

v_gene,j_gene,d_gene,abundance,CDR3aa
TRBV7-3,TRBJ2-7,TRBD1,-,CASSRAGTGGSEQYF
TRBV7-2,TRBJ1-1,TRBD1,-,CASSLVGQTNTEAFF
TRBV5-4,TRBJ1-6,TRBD1,-,CASSRAGTGSPLHF
TRBV2,TRBJ1-1,-,-,CASRGGAVDTEAFF
TRBV12-3/TRBV12-4,TRBJ1-2,-,once,CASSFGSDGYTF
TRBV10-2,TRBJ1-2,TRBD1,-,CASSPLPHPGQGTSQYGYTF
TRBV19,TRBJ1-3,-,-,CASSISGVSGNTIYF
TRBV15,TRBJ2-7,-,-,CATSRGATLGRYEQYF
TRBV28,TRBJ1-2,-,-,CASSFFPGGPYGYTF
TRBV6-2/TRBV6-3,TRBJ1-1,-,-,CASSPYRGTEAFF
TRBV5-4,TRBJ2-5,TRBD2,-,CASSAREGQETQYF
TRBV6-5,TRBJ1-1,-,-,CASSYYTTGNTEAFF
TRBV5-1,TRBJ2-3,-,-,CASSSPRTDTQYF
TRBV29-1,TRBJ2-2,-,few,CSVVGRGGSGELFF
TRBV3-1/TRBV3-2,TRBJ1-5,-,-,CASSSRPDPQPQHF
TRBV18,TRBJ2-7,TRBD1,-,CASSPPTGTYEQYF
TRBV30,TRBJ1-2,-,few,CAWMGLGGYTF
TRBV30,TRBJ1-6,TRBD1,-,CAWIPTGGSPLHF
TRBV5-1,TRBJ1-4,TRBD1,-,CASSFGDRATNEKLFF
TRBV3-1/TRBV3-2,TRBJ2-5,TRBD2,-,CASSQDRSGGYQETQYF
TRBV19,TRBJ2-3,-,once,CASSPDRDTDTQYF
TRBV27,TRBJ2-1,-,-,CASLGTAGTFNEQFF
TRBV30,TRBJ2-7,-,once,CAWNALSYEQYF
TRBV5-1,TRBJ2-3,TRBD2,-,CASSGGLAGGPSDTQYF
TRBV5-1,TRBJ1-2,TRBD1,-,CASSSETGGRYGYTF
TRBV12-3/TRBV12-4,TRBJ1-2,-,-,CASSFANNGYTF
TRBV30,TRBJ1-3,-,-,CAWSAQGRGNTIYF
TRBV10-1,TRBJ2-7,-,-,CASSEEPGVPEQYF
TRBV11-1,TRBJ2-1,-,-,CASRKGGASYNEQFF
TRBV6-1,TRBJ2-7,-,-,CASSDFLRGGEQYF
TRBV5-4,TRBJ2-7,TRBD2,-,CASSLSGGGIYEQYF
TRBV14,TRBJ1-3,TRBD1,-,CASSQTGGSSGNTIYF
TRBV7-9,TRBJ2-7,-,-,CASSFLGGEGEQYF
TRBV2,TRBJ1-1,TRBD1,-,CASSGQGAGEAFF
TRBV2,TRBJ2-1,TRBD2,-,CASSWTSGGINEQFF
TRBV5-6,TRBJ1-2,-,-,CASSLRPTGSLYGYTF
TRBV3-1/TRBV3-2,TRBJ1-3,-,-,CASSLTPTGSSGNTIYF